The 28 T cell receptor beta chains in this list originate from one sample, sequenced in a study of cytomegalovirus exposure and HLA in healthy donors. PCR amplification relied on 60 Vbeta primers (plus 13 Jbeta primers). Data came from immunoSEQ multiplex PCR; TCRdb stores just in-frame clones and leaves some out. The data contain roughly 110,000 clones, 82% of them singletons. Sequenced: PBMCs. Receptors were obtained from a middle-aged man in good health and CMV-seronegative.

V gene TRBV6-5 combines with J gene TRBJ2-1; the D is unclear. The CDR3 runs to 14 residues. Trimming left V 4 bases short and J 4 bases short, with 11 bases between. The germline CDR1 and CDR2 sequences are MNHEY and SVGAGI. The CDR3 reads CASSSLSSYNEQFF. CDR3 DNA: TGTGCCAGCAGTTCCCTTAGCAGTTACAATGAGCAGTTCTTC.

This clone has just one count. The V and J genes are TRBV4-1 and TRBJ2-1; 9 bases match TRBD1. The CDR3 consists of 17 residues. V trimming: 5 bases; J trimming: 2 bases; junction bases outside the gene matches: 10. CDR1 is MGHRA, CDR2 YSYEKL, per germline. CDR3 bases: TGCGCCAGCAGCAGGGGAGGACAGGGGCGCGCCTACAATGAGCAGTTCTTC. Its protein is CASSRGGQGRAYNEQFF.

This clone was seen a few times. V usage is TRBV6-5 and J usage is TRBJ2-5; 9 nucleotides align to TRBD2. The germline V gene has CDR1 MNHEY and CDR2 SVGAGI. The CDR3 runs to 16 residues. V shed 4 bases, J shed 3 bases, and the junction held 9 bases outside the gene matches. DNA of the CDR3: TGTGCCAGCAGTTCTTCCGGGGTAGCGGGGGAAGAGACCCAGTACTTC. Amino acid sequence: CASSSSGVAGEETQYF.

V usage is TRBV29-1 and J usage is TRBJ1-1, with TRBD1 matching over 7 bases. The germline CDR1 and CDR2 sequences are SQVTM and ANQGSEA. The junction had 22 bases not matched to a gene; V was cut back by 8 bases and J by 7 bases. The CDR3 sequence is 16 residues long. As DNA, the CDR3 is TGCAGCTGTCCTTTCCCGGAGGGGGCCCGAGGTGATGAAGCTTTCTTT. Translated, it gives CSCPFPEGARGDEAFF. Full variable domain (outside the CDR3, taken from reference TRBV29-1 and TRBJ1-1): SAVISQKPSRDICQRGTSLTIQCQVDSQVTMMFWYRQQPGQSLTLIATANQGSEATYESGFVIDKFPISRPNLTFSTLTVSNMSPEDSSIYLCSCPFPEGARGDEAFFGQGTRLTVV.

The chain uses TRBV5-4 and TRBJ2-2, with 7 bases matching TRBD1. With V trimmed by 4 bases and J by 5 bases, 8 bases remained unmatched. CDR1 and CDR2 from the germline V gene are SGHNT and YYREEE (reference sequence). CDR3 length: 15 amino acids. Here the CDR3 DNA reads TGTGCCAGCAGCAATACAGGGGTCGGGACCGGGGAGCTGTTTTTT. Translation: CASSNTGVGTGELFF.

A single count supports this clone. The J gene is TRBJ1-1, the V gene TRBV6-5; D is perhaps TRBD1 (6 bases). CDR3 length: 15 residues. Germline assignment: CDR1 MNHEY and CDR2 SVGAGI. V shed 7 bases and J shed 3 bases, with 18 bases lying between them. CDR3 residues: CASKFTGGAYTEAFF. DNA for the CDR3: TGTGCCAGCAAATTTACGGGGGGCGCATACACTGAAGCTTTCTTT.

The V gene is TRBV10-2, the J gene TRBJ1-1, with D possibly matching TRBD1 (6 bases). CDR3 length: 13 amino acids. The V end was cut by 8 bases, the J end by 1 base, with 11 bases between. CDR1 is WSHSY, CDR2 SAAADI, per germline. The CDR3 DNA is TGCGCCAGCCTCCGACAGGAGAACACTGAAGCTTTCTTT. Translating gives CASLRQENTEAFF.

This chain uses TRBV19 with TRBJ1-3; perhaps TRBD1 as D (5 bases). Trimming shortened V by 5 bases and J by 3 bases, and 14 bases separated the two germline ends. The CDR3 length is 15 residues. Germline V CDR1 and CDR2: LNHDA, SQIVND (reference sequence). The CDR3 region has the DNA TGTGCCAGTAGTCCCCCAGGGTCGCGTGGAAACACCATATATTTT. Protein: CASSPPGSRGNTIYF. Drawing the rest from reference TRBV19 and TRBJ1-3, the complete variable domain is DGGITQSPKYLFRKEGQNVTLSCEQNLNHDAMYWYRQDPGQGLRLIYYSQIVNDFQKGDIAEGYSVSREKKESFPLTVTSAQKNPTAFYLCASSPPGSRGNTIYFGEGSWLTVV.

The V call is TRBV2, the J call TRBJ1-1, with 7 positions matching TRBD1. The V gene's germline CDR1 is SNHLY and CDR2 FYNNEI. This CDR3 contains 13 residues. V shed 10 bases, J shed 0 bases, and the junction held 5 bases outside the gene matches. CDR3: CATGDSMNTEAFF. The CDR3 bases are TGTGCCACCGGGGACAGCATGAACACTGAAGCTTTCTTT. The whole variable domain, filled in from reference TRBV2 and TRBJ1-1, reads EPEVTQTPSHQVTQMGQEVILRCVPISNHLYFYWYRQILGQKVEFLVSFYNNEISEKSEIFDDQFSVERPDGSNFTLKIRSTKLEDSAMYFCATGDSMNTEAFFGQGTRLTVV.

The chain recombines TRBV10-3 with TRBJ2-5; tentatively, D is TRBD2 (6 bases). The germline V gene has CDR1 ENHRY and CDR2 SYGVKD. The CDR3 is made up of 16 amino acids. Trimming stripped 6 bases from V and 4 bases from J, with 21 bases between. CDR3: CAIRPDSRGKLETQYF. In nucleotides, the CDR3 is TGTGCCATCAGGCCCGACAGTCGGGGGAAATTAGAGACCCAGTACTTC.

This chain links TRBV6-1 with TRBJ2-5; no definite D call. This CDR3 is built from 14 residues. The germline V and J ends were trimmed by 6 bases and 4 bases, with 15 bases remaining between them. Germline V gives CDR1 MNHNS, CDR2 SASEGT. CDR3 region: CASSYVLSGETQYF. For the CDR3, the DNA is TGTGCCAGCAGCTACGTCCTTTCGGGAGAGACCCAGTACTTC.

The V and J genes are TRBV2 and TRBJ1-6, with unresolved D. Germline V lookup: CDR1 SNHLY, CDR2 FYNNEI. The CDR3 loop spans 12 amino acids. V shed 3 bases and J shed 7 bases, with 4 bases lying between them. Here the CDR3 DNA reads TGTGCCAGCAGTGACGTGAATTCACCCCTCCACTTT. This translates into CASSDVNSPLHF.

V usage is TRBV27 and J usage is TRBJ1-2; 7 positions agree with TRBD1. The germline V gene encodes CDR1 MNHEY and CDR2 SMNVEV (reference sequence). The CDR3 spans 15 residues. After removal of 2 bases from V and 6 bases from J, the junction contained 9 bases not matched to a gene. CDR3 bases: TGTGCCAGCAGTTTAAGGGTTGGGACAGTCGATGGCTACACCTTC. Its protein is CASSLRVGTVDGYTF.

The rearrangement links TRBV25-1 to TRBJ1-1; 9 nucleotides align to TRBD1. Germline CDR1 MGHDK, CDR2 SYGVNS. The CDR3 loop spans 17 amino acids. V shed 5 bases, J shed 2 bases, and the junction held 12 bases outside the gene matches. CDR3 amino acids: CASSPPRTGVSNTEAFF. In DNA, the CDR3 is TGTGCCAGCAGTCCCCCCCGGACAGGGGTGAGCAACACTGAAGCTTTCTTT.

The rearrangement joins TRBV19 to TRBJ1-5; D unclear. CDR1 and CDR2 (germline): LNHDA, SQIVND (reference sequence). Trimming took off 0 bases at V and 9 bases at J, with 9 bases between the two ends. The CDR3 consists of 13 residues. For the CDR3, the DNA is TGTGCCAGTAGTATAGATCTAGGTAGGCCCCAGCATTTT. Translating it yields CASSIDLGRPQHF. The full variable domain, completed using reference TRBV19 and TRBJ1-5, is DGGITQSPKYLFRKEGQNVTLSCEQNLNHDAMYWYRQDPGQGLRLIYYSQIVNDFQKGDIAEGYSVSREKKESFPLTVTSAQKNPTAFYLCASSIDLGRPQHFGDGTRLSIL.

The V gene is TRBV5-1, the J gene TRBJ1-1; no reliable D call. CDR3 length equals 13 residues. The germline gives CDR1 SGHRS, CDR2 YFSETQ. V lost 0 bases and J 6 bases, leaving 9 bases between the germline ends. In DNA form, the CDR3 reads TGCGCCAGCAGCTTGGATAGAGGATCTGAAGCTTTCTTT. Translated: CASSLDRGSEAFF. Together with reference TRBV5-1 and TRBJ1-1, the CDR3 gives the full variable domain: KAGVTQTPRYLIKTRGQQVTLSCSPISGHRSVSWYQQTPGQGLQFLFEYFSETQRNKGNFPGRFSGRQFSNSRSEMNVSTLELGDSALYLCASSLDRGSEAFFGQGTRLTVV.

The chain has TRBV5-8 and TRBJ2-5; D unclear. With 1 base removed from V and 2 bases from J, the gap between germline ends came to 6 bases. This CDR3 contains 13 residues. The germline gives CDR1 SGHTS, CDR2 YDEGEE. The CDR3 protein is CASSLQEQETQYF. CDR3 in DNA: TGTGCCAGCAGCTTGCAAGAGCAAGAGACCCAGTACTTC.

The chain has TRBV12-5 and TRBJ2-6; a possible D gene is TRBD1 (6 bases). Trimming removed 7 bases from V and 3 bases from J, with 22 bases in between. CDR3 size: 18 residues. Germline V CDR1 and CDR2: LGHNT, FRNRAP. Here the CDR3 reads CASVLQGLGQGGANVLTF. The DNA of the CDR3 is TGTGCTAGTGTTCTACAGGGCCTCGGACAAGGTGGGGCCAACGTCCTGACTTTC.

The J gene is TRBJ2-2, the V gene TRBV7-9; TRBD1 is a possible D gene (6 bases). CDR1 is SEHNR and CDR2 is FQNEAQ in the germline V gene (reference sequence). The CDR3 runs 16 residues. The V and J ends lost 6 bases and 4 bases respectively, with 18 bases between them. CDR3 sequence reads: CASRPTGSALTGELFF. The DNA of the CDR3 is TGTGCCAGCAGACCTACAGGGTCGGCCCTCACCGGGGAGCTGTTTTTT.

This clone was counted only a few times. V usage is TRBV10-1 and J usage is TRBJ2-1; 9 nucleotides line up with TRBD2. Germline CDR1 is WNHNN and CDR2 is SYGVQD (reference sequence). J gave up 5 bases and V 3 bases, and 11 bases lay outside the gene matches. There are 17 residues in the CDR3. CDR3 region: CASSEVLGGGANNEQFF. Here the CDR3 DNA reads TGCGCCAGCAGTGAAGTTTTGGGCGGGGGGGCCAACAATGAGCAGTTCTTC.

The V and J genes are TRBV13 and TRBJ2-1, with 12 bases lining up with TRBD2. V lost 4 bases and J lost 3; bases outside the gene matches: 13. Per the germline V gene, CDR1 is PRHDT and CDR2 is FYEKMQ (reference sequence). CDR3 length: 19 amino acids. Here the CDR3 reads CASSSRGASGGEIYNEQFF. The CDR3 nucleotides are TGTGCCAGCAGCTCAAGGGGGGCTAGCGGGGGGGAAATCTACAATGAGCAGTTCTTC.

Of note for this clone: Sequence at one end of the junction differs from germline and may be a read error. Other DNA sequences in the sample encode the same CDR3. The V call is TRBV6-5, the J call TRBJ1-2; 7 bases fit TRBD1. In germline, CDR1 is MNHEY, CDR2 SVGAGI. The CDR3 extends over 16 amino acids. For the CDR3, the DNA is TGCGCCAGCAGTTATAAAACGGGACAGCCTCCTTCTGGCTACACCTTC. Translated: CASSYKTGQPPSGYTF.

V and J are TRBV6-1 and TRBJ2-5; a possible D gene is TRBD1 (5 bases). The CDR3 spans 13 residues. Germline V gene sequence: CDR1 MNHNS, CDR2 SASEGT. With 7 bases removed from V and 2 bases from J, the gap between germline ends came to 11 bases. CDR3 nucleotide sequence: TGTGCCAGCATCCAGGGTGGGCAAGAGACCCAGTACTTC. It is translated as CASIQGGQETQYF.

V and J are TRBV6-1 and TRBJ1-4; 9 positions agree with TRBD1. The CDR3 totals 15 residues. CDR1 is MNHNS, CDR2 SASEGT, per germline. V was clipped by 7 bases and J by 3 bases; unmatched bases: 6. This CDR3 reads CASIHRTGANEKLFF. DNA for the CDR3: TGTGCCAGCATCCACAGGACAGGGGCTAATGAAAAACTGTTTTTT.

The chain employs TRBV6-1 and TRBJ2-7; weak D call: TRBD2 (5 bases). Germline V gene lookup returns CDR1 MNHNS and CDR2 SASEGT. Trimming took 2 bases from V and 7 from J, leaving 15 bases between them. The CDR3 is 14 amino acids. The CDR3 region is CASSENGSTGEQYV. The CDR3 DNA reads as TGTGCCAGCAGTGAAAACGGGTCCACGGGGGAGCAGTACGTC.

The chain links TRBV5-8 to TRBJ2-7; D gene uncertain. Germline lookup yields CDR1 SGHTS and CDR2 YDEGEE. The V gene lost 4 bases and the J gene lost 3 bases, with 17 bases spanning the gap. CDR3 length equals 15 residues. The CDR3 bases are TGTGCCAGCAGCCCCCGGTGGGCCTCCGGCTACGAGCAGTACTTC. The encoded protein is CASSPRWASGYEQYF. Supplemented by reference TRBV5-8 and TRBJ2-7, the full variable domain reads EAGVTQSPTHLIKTRGQQATLRCSPISGHTSVYWYQQALGLGLQFLLWYDEGEERNRGNFPPRFSGRQFPNYSSELNVNALELEDSALYLCASSPRWASGYEQYFGPGTRLTVT.

The chain has TRBV7-9 and TRBJ2-7; 7 bases line up with TRBD1. The CDR3 runs 14 residues. After removal of 5 bases from V and 3 bases from J, the junction contained 7 bases not matched to a gene. Looked up from germline, CDR1 is SEHNR and CDR2 is FQNEAQ (reference sequence). CDR3 sequence: CASSGQGVGYEQYF. DNA for the CDR3: TGTGCCAGCAGCGGCCAGGGGGTAGGCTACGAGCAGTACTTC.

This clone occurred once. The chain uses TRBV18 and TRBJ1-2; TRBD1 matches 8 bases. Trimming at V came to 5 bases and at J to 6 bases, leaving 11 bases not matched to a gene. This CDR3 comprises 15 residues. Germline values: CDR1 KGHSH, CDR2 LQKENI. The CDR3 reads CASSVPGQEVHGYTF. The CDR3 nucleotides are TGTGCCAGCTCAGTACCGGGACAGGAGGTACATGGCTACACCTTC.